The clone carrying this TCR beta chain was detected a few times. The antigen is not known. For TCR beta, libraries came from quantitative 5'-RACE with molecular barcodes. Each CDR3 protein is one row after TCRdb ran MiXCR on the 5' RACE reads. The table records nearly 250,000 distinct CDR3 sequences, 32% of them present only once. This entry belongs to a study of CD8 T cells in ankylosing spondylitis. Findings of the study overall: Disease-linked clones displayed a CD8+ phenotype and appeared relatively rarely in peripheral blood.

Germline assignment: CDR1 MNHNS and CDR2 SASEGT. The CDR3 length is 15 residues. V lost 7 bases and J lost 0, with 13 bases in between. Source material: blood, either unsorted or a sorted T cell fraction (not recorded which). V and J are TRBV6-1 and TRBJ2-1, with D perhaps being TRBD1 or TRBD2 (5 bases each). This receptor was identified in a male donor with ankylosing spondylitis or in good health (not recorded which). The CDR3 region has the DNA TGTGCCAGCACCAGCCGGGACGGCTCCTACAATGAGCAGTTCTTC. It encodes CASTSRDGSYNEQFF.